Below are 21 T cell receptor beta chains sequenced from a single sample in a study of immune evolution from preneoplasia to lung adenocarcinoma. Using immunoSEQ multiplex PCR, the repertoire was profiled, and TCRdb retains in-frame clones only, with some absent. There are roughly 5,500 clones in the sample; around 80% occur only once, and 5% to 6.5% lies in the top ten. Sequencing used FFPE adjacent normal lung tissue. The receptors come from a donor at least 70 years old with lung adenocarcinoma.

The chain carries TRBV11-3 and TRBJ2-1, with D uncertain. CDR3 length equals 15 residues. Germline V gene sequence: CDR1 SGHNT, CDR2 YENEEA. The V and J ends lost 1 base and 3 bases respectively, with 10 bases between them. The CDR3, as DNA: TGTGCCAGCAGCTTAGGCCCGCCGGGCTACAATGAGCAGTTCTTC. It translates to CASSLGPPGYNEQFF.

CDR3 nucleotide sequence: TGCAGCGTTAGGGGATGGGACTACGAGCAGTACTTC. Protein product: CSVRGWDYEQYF. The V call is TRBV29-1, the J call TRBJ2-7; D perhaps matches TRBD1 (5 bases). Trimming pared 5 bases from V and 3 bases from J, leaving 11 bases between. Germline CDR1 and CDR2: SQVTM and ANQGSEA. The CDR3 sequence is 12 residues long.

The chain recombines TRBV6-5 with TRBJ2-1; TRBD2 aligns across 7 bases. The J segment lost 8 bases and the V segment lost 8 bases, leaving 3 bases of the junction unmatched. Germline V lookup: CDR1 MNHEY, CDR2 SVGAGI. The CDR3 covers 11 residues. The CDR3 region is CASLAGDEQFF. CDR3 DNA sequence: TGTGCCAGCCTGGCGGGAGATGAGCAGTTCTTC.

The V gene is TRBV5-6, the J gene TRBJ2-7; perhaps TRBD2 as D (6 bases). In germline, CDR1 is SGHDT, CDR2 YYEEEE. The CDR3 extends over 15 amino acids. V lost 0 bases and J 3 bases, leaving 13 bases between the germline ends. The CDR3 loop is CASSLGGAGYYEQYF. DNA of the CDR3: TGTGCCAGCAGCTTGGGCGGGGCAGGATACTACGAGCAGTACTTC. The whole variable domain, remainder taken from reference TRBV5-6 and TRBJ2-7, is DAGVTQSPTHLIKTRGQQVTLRCSPKSGHDTVSWYQQALGQGPQFIFQYYEEEERQRGNFPDRFSGHQFPNYSSELNVNALLLGDSALYLCASSLGGAGYYEQYFGPGTRLTVT.

The table lists this clone with a count of one. V and J are TRBV7-2 and TRBJ2-7; 8 bases map to TRBD2. V trimming: 1 base; J trimming: 5 bases; junction bases outside the gene matches: 1. This CDR3 comprises 13 residues. CDR1 is SGHTA and CDR2 is FQGNSA in the germline V gene. The CDR3 here is CASSLGTSHEQYF. In DNA, the CDR3 is TGTGCCAGCAGCTTAGGGACTAGCCACGAGCAGTACTTC.

The rearrangement links TRBV4-1 to TRBJ2-5; D is undetermined. CDR1 MGHRA and CDR2 YSYEKL come from the germline V gene. The CDR3 extends over 12 amino acids. Trimming took off 3 bases at V and 4 bases at J, with 6 bases between the two ends. CDR3 coding DNA: TGCGCCAGCAGCCAGTTAGGAGAGACCCAGTACTTC. It codes for CASSQLGETQYF.

The V call is TRBV14, the J call TRBJ2-3, with D hard to call. CDR1 SGHDN and CDR2 FVKESK come from the germline V gene. Trimming took off 1 base at V and 2 bases at J, with 7 bases between the two ends. This CDR3 is 14 amino acids long. In DNA, the CDR3 is TGTGCCAGCAGCCAAGTTACGTTCACAGATACGCAGTATTTT. Residues: CASSQVTFTDTQYF.

This clone has just a few counts. V usage is TRBV6-1 and J usage is TRBJ1-5, with D uncertain. Trimming pared 0 bases from V and 0 bases from J, leaving 6 bases between. This CDR3 spans 15 amino acids. Germline CDR1 is MNHNS and CDR2 is SASEGT. CDR3 amino acids: CASSEAGNSNQPQHF. In nucleotides, the CDR3 is TGTGCCAGCAGTGAAGCGGGAAATAGCAATCAGCCCCAGCATTTT.

The chain carries TRBV19 and TRBJ1-1; the D gene is possibly TRBD1 (5 bases). With 7 bases removed from V and 3 bases from J, the gap between germline ends came to 15 bases. Germline V lookup: CDR1 LNHDA, CDR2 SQIVND (reference sequence). The CDR3 has 14 amino acids. The CDR3 loop reads CASTLDTRDTEAFF. The CDR3 region has the DNA TGTGCCAGTACCTTGGACACAAGAGACACTGAAGCTTTCTTT.

A note on this clone: Other DNA sequences in the same sample also yield this CDR3. This chain joins TRBV6-5 and TRBJ2-7; 12 bases match TRBD2. Germline V gene sequence: CDR1 MNHEY, CDR2 SVGAGI. Germline trimming cut 4 bases from V and 2 bases from J; bases unmatched to any gene: 3. The CDR3 runs 15 residues. This chain's CDR3 is CASSLLAGGPYEQYF. CDR3 coding DNA: TGTGCCAGCAGTTTACTAGCGGGAGGCCCCTACGAGCAGTACTTC.

A single count supports this clone. The V and J genes are TRBV5-4 and TRBJ2-1; 8 bases fit TRBD1. Germline V gene sequence: CDR1 SGHNT, CDR2 YYREEE (reference sequence). This CDR3 region has 16 residues. After removal of 4 bases from V and 6 bases from J, the junction contained 12 bases not matched to a gene. The CDR3 loop reads CASSPAPQGAGNEQFF. The CDR3 DNA is TGTGCCAGCAGCCCCGCTCCCCAGGGGGCCGGCAATGAGCAGTTCTTC.

The chain carries TRBV18 and TRBJ2-1; the D is unclear. Germline V gene lookup returns CDR1 KGHSH and CDR2 LQKENI. This CDR3 region has 11 residues. The germline V and J ends were trimmed by 3 bases and 9 bases, with 6 bases remaining between them. CDR3 loop: CASSPVSEQFF. In DNA, the CDR3 is TGTGCCAGCTCACCCGTAAGTGAGCAGTTCTTC.

The V gene is TRBV6-5, the J gene TRBJ2-3, with TRBD1 identical over 8 bases. CDR3 length: 16 residues. The ends lost 0 bases at V and 1 base at J; junction bases unmatched: 3. Germline lookup yields CDR1 MNHEY and CDR2 SVGAGI. CDR3 sequence: CASSYSDREGTDTQYF. DNA for the CDR3: TGTGCCAGCAGTTACTCGGACAGGGAGGGCACAGATACGCAGTATTTT.

The chain has TRBV5-5 and TRBJ2-5; D might be TRBD2 (5 bases). Germline values: CDR1 SGHKS, CDR2 YYEKEE (reference sequence). V dropped 4 bases and J dropped 5 bases, with 21 bases sitting between them. The CDR3 runs 16 residues. CDR3 bases: TGTGCCAGCAGCCAGCCGCGGGTAGGGTTCGACGAGACCCAGTACTTC. Translated: CASSQPRVGFDETQYF.

This sequence joins TRBV30 and TRBJ1-1; TRBD1 aligns across 8 bases. The CDR3 runs to 14 residues. Germline-derived CDR1 and CDR2 are GTSNPN and SVGIG (reference sequence). V shed 1 base, J shed 0 bases, and the junction held 1 base outside the gene matches. In DNA, the CDR3 is TGTGCCTGGAGTGCACAGGGGGTGAACACTGAAGCTTTCTTT. This codes for CAWSAQGVNTEAFF.

The J gene is TRBJ2-2, the V gene TRBV10-2, with TRBD2 matching over 14 bases. Losses at the gene ends were 6 bases for V and 1 base for J; bases not matched to a gene: 4. The germline CDR1 and CDR2 sequences are WSHSY and SAAADI. CDR3 length: 17 amino acids. CDR3 DNA: TGCGCCAGCAGGGAAGGACTAGCGGGAGGGAACACCGGGGAGCTGTTTTTT. Amino acid sequence: CASREGLAGGNTGELFF.

This clone was detected only once. V gene TRBV6-1 combines with J gene TRBJ2-5; D might be TRBD2 (6 bases). Looked up from germline, CDR1 is MNHNS and CDR2 is SASEGT. There are 12 residues in the CDR3. V lost 3 bases to trimming and J lost 5 bases, with 7 bases between them. The chain's CDR3 is CASSEGGETQYF. In DNA form, the CDR3 reads TGTGCCAGCAGTGAGGGGGGTGAGACCCAGTACTTC.

The chain links TRBV30 to TRBJ2-7; TRBD2 agrees at 11 bases. The CDR3 has 15 amino acids. CDR1 is GTSNPN and CDR2 is SVGIG in the germline V gene (reference sequence). As DNA, the CDR3 is TGTGCTTCCACCTCCGGGACTAGCGGAGACTACGAGCAGTACTTC. Its protein product is CASTSGTSGDYEQYF.

This clone appeared a few times. The chain combines TRBV11-2 with TRBJ2-7, with TRBD2 identical over 11 bases. V gave up 5 bases and J gave up 2 bases; unmatched junction bases: 5. The germline CDR1 and CDR2 sequences are SGHAT and FQNNGV. The CDR3 length is 15 residues. The CDR3, as DNA: TGTGCCAGCAGCATGGGACTAGCGGATACCTACGAGCAGTACTTC. Its translation: CASSMGLADTYEQYF.

The chain couples TRBV9 to TRBJ2-1; possible D gene TRBD2, 6 bases. In germline, CDR1 is SGDLS, CDR2 YYNGEE. V gave up 4 bases and J gave up 5 bases, with 16 bases separating them. This CDR3 contains 15 residues. The DNA of the CDR3 is TGTGCCAGCAGCTCTTCGGGACTTTCTAACAATGAGCAGTTCTTC. It encodes CASSSSGLSNNEQFF.

V usage is TRBV30 and J usage is TRBJ2-3, with TRBD2 identical over 8 bases. V was clipped by 0 bases and J by 4 bases; unmatched bases: 9. CDR1 and CDR2 from the germline V gene are GTSNPN and SVGIG (reference sequence). The CDR3 contains 16 residues. The CDR3 region has the DNA TGTGCCTGGAGTGTCGGGGCGGGAGGTCCGGCAGATACGCAGTATTTT. It codes for CAWSVGAGGPADTQYF.